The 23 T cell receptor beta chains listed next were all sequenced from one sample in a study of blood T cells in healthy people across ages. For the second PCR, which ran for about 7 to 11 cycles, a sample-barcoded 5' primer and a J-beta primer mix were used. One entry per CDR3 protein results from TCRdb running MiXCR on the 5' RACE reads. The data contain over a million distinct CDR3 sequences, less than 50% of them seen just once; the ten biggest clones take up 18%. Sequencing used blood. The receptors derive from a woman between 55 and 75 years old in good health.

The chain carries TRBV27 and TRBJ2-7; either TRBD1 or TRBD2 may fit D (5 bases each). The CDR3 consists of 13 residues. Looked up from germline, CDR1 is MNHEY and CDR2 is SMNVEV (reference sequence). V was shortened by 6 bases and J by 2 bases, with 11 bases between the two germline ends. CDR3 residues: CASSRTLAYEQYF. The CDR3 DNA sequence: TGTGCCAGCAGCCGGACACTAGCCTACGAGCAGTACTTC.

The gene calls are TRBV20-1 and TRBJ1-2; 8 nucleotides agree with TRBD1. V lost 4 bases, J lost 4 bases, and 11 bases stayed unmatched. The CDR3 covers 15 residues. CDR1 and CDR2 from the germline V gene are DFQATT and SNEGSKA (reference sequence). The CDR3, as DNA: TGCAGTGCTAAGGACAGGGACGACCGCTTCTATGGCTACACCTTC. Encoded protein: CSAKDRDDRFYGYTF.

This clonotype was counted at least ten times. Here the CDR3 reads CASTLGGQETQYF. CDR3 nucleotide sequence: TGTGCCAGCACCCTAGGCGGACAAGAGACCCAGTACTTC. V usage is TRBV12-3 or TRBV12-4 and J usage is TRBJ2-5; D is unclear. The CDR3 is made up of 13 amino acids. Trimming shortened V by 7 bases and J by 2 bases, and 11 bases separated the two germline ends.

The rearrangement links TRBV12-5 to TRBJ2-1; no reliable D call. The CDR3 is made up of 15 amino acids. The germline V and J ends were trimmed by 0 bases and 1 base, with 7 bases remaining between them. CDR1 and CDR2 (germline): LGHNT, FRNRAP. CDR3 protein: CASGLVTASYNEQFF. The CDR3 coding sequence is TGTGCTAGTGGTTTGGTGACGGCATCCTACAATGAGCAGTTCTTC.

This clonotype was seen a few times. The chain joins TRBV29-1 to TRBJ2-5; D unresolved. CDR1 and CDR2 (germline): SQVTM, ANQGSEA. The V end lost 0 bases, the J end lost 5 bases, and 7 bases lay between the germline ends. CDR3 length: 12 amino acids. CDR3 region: CSVEEGIETQYF. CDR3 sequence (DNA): TGCAGCGTTGAAGAGGGGATTGAGACCCAGTACTTC.

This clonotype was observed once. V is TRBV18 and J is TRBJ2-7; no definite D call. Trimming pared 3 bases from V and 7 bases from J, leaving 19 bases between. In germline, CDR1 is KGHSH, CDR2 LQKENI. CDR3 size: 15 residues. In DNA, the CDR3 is TGTGCCAGCTCACCCTCTGGACCGAGCTACAATGAGCAGTACTTC. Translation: CASSPSGPSYNEQYF.

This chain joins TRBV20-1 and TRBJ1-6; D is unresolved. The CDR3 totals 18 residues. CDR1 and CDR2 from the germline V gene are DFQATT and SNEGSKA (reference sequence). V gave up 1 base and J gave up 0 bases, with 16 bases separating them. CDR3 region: CSARVTTDGGSYNSPLHF. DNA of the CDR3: TGCAGTGCTAGAGTCACGACGGACGGTGGCTCCTATAATTCACCCCTCCACTTT.

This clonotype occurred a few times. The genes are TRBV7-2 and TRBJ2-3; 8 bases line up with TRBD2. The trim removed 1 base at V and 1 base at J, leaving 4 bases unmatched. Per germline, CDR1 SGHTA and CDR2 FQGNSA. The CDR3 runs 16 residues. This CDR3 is CASSLGSGIGTDTQYF. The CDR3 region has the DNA TGTGCCAGCAGCTTAGGTAGCGGGATCGGCACAGATACGCAGTATTTT.

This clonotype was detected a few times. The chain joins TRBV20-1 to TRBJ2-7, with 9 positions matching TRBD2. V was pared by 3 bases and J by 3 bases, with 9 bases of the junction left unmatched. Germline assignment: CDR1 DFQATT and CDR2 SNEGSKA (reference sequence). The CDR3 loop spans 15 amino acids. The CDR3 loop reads CSASPGLALYYEQYF. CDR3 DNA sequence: TGCAGTGCTAGCCCCGGACTAGCGCTGTACTACGAGCAGTACTTC.

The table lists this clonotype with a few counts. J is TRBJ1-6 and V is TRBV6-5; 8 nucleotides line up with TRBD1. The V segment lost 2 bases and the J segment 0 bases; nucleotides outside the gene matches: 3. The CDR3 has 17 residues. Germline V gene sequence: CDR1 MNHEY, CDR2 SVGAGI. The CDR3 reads CASSYGDRSSYNSPLHF. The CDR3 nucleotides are TGTGCCAGCAGTTACGGGGACAGGAGCTCCTATAATTCACCCCTCCACTTT.

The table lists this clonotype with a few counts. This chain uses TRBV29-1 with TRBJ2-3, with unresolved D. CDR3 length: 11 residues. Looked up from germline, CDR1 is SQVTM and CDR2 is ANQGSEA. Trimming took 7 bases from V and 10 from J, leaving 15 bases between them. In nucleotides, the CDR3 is TGCAGCGCCGAAGTGGGTGATGCGCAGTATTTT. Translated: CSAEVGDAQYF.

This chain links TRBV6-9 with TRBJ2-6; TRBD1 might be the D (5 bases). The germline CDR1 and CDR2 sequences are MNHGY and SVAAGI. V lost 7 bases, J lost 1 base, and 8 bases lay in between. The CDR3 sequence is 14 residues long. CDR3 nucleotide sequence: TGTGCCAGCATCAGGACATCTGGGGCCAACGTCCTGACTTTC. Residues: CASIRTSGANVLTF.

CDR3: CASSRVPGPYNEQFF. The CDR3, as DNA: TGTGCCAGCAGCCGAGTTCCAGGGCCATACAATGAGCAGTTCTTC. The chain links TRBV11-2 to TRBJ2-1; D is possibly TRBD1 (5 bases). The CDR3 is 15 amino acids. Trimming left V 5 bases short and J 4 bases short, with 15 bases between. Germline V CDR1 and CDR2: SGHAT, FQNNGV.

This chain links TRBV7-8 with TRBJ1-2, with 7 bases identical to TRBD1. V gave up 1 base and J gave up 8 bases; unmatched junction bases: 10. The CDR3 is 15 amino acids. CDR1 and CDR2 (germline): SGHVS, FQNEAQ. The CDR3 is CASSLGTGSAWGYTF. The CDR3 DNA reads TGTGCCAGCAGCTTAGGGACAGGCTCCGCTTGGGGCTACACCTTC.

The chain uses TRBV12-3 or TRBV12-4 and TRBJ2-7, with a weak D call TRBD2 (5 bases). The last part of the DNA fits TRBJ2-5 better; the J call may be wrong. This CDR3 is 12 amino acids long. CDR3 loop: CASSTRGQTQYF. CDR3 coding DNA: TGTGCCAGCAGCACCCGAGGGCAGACCCAGTACTTC.

This CDR3 reads CATSRLAGYNEQFF. The CDR3 DNA reads TGTGCCACCTCACGACTAGCGGGGTACAATGAGCAGTTCTTC. This sequence joins TRBV2 and TRBJ2-1, with 11 bases identical to TRBD2. The ends lost 10 bases at V and 4 bases at J; junction bases unmatched: 6. The CDR3 runs 14 residues. The V gene's germline CDR1 is SNHLY and CDR2 FYNNEI.

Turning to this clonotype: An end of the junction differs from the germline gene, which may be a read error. This CDR3 reads CTSSQERRGTEAFF. The CDR3 DNA follows: TGTACCAGCAGCCAAGAGAGAAGGGGCACTGAAGCTTTCTTT. This chain connects TRBV3-1 to TRBJ1-1; weak D call: TRBD1 (5 bases). CDR1 is LGHDT, CDR2 YNNKEL, per germline (reference sequence). The CDR3 has 14 residues.

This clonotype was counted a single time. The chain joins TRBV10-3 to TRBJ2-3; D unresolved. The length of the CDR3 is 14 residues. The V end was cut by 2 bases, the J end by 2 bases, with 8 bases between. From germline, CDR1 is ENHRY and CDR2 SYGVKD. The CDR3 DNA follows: TGTGCCATCAGTGAGGACGCCTCCACAGATACGCAGTATTTT. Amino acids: CAISEDASTDTQYF.

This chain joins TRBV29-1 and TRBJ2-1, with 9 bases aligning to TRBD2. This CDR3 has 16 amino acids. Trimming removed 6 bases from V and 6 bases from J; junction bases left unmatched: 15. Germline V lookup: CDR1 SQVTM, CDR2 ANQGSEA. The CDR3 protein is CSVRIGLAGNCNEQFF. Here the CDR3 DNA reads TGCAGCGTCCGAATAGGCCTAGCGGGAAACTGCAATGAGCAGTTCTTC.

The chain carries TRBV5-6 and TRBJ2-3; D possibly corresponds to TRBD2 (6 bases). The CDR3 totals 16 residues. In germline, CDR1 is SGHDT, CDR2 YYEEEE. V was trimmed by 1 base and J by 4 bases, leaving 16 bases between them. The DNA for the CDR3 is TGTGCCAGCAGCTTGTTTGGGGGAGGTTCTGCAGATACGCAGTATTTT. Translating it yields CASSLFGGGSADTQYF.

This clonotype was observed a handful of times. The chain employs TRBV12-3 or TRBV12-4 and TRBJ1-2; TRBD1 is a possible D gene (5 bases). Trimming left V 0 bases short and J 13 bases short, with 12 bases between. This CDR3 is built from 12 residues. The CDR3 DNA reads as TGTGCCAGCAGTTTAGCAGGGGCGGAGGGCACCTTC. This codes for CASSLAGAEGTF.

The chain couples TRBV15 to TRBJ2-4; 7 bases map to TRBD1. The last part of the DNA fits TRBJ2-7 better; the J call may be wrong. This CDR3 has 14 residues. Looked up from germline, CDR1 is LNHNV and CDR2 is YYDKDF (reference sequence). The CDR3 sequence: CATSSRTGYYEQYF. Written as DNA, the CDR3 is TGTGCCACCAGCAGCCGGACAGGATACTACGAGCAGTACTTC.

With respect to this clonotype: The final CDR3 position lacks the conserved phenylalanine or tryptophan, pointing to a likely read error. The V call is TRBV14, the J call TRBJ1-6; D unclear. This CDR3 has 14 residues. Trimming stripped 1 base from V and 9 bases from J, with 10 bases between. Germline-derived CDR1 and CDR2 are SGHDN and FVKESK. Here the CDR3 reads CASSQVTRPSPLHY. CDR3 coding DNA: TGTGCCAGCAGCCAAGTTACAAGGCCTTCACCCCTCCACTAT.